Each of the 23 T cell receptor beta chains below was sequenced from the same sample in a study of blood T cell repertoires in COVID-19. The method was immunoSEQ multiplex PCR; TCRdb's version includes in-frame clones alone and lacks a portion of them. Of 50,000 or so clones in the sample, approximately 93% were seen once. The sample comprised peripheral blood. All receptors come from a man between 60 and 75 years old with COVID-19, enrolled during active disease.

The rearrangement joins TRBV7-2 to TRBJ1-3, with D uncertain. The V and J ends lost 4 bases and 0 bases respectively, with 10 bases between them. The germline V gene has CDR1 SGHTA and CDR2 FQGNSA. CDR3 length: 15 amino acids. For the CDR3, the DNA is TGTGCCAGCAGCTCAGAGGCCTTCTCTGGAAACACCATATATTTT. It specifies CASSSEAFSGNTIYF. The complete variable domain, with remaining parts taken from reference TRBV7-2 and TRBJ1-3, reads GAGVSQSPSNKVTEKGKDVELRCDPISGHTALYWYRQSLGQGLEFLIYFQGNSAPDKSGLPSDRFSAERTGGSVSTLTIQRTQQEDSAVYLCASSSEAFSGNTIYFGEGSWLTVV.

V is TRBV5-6 and J is TRBJ1-2; perhaps TRBD1 as D (6 bases). The length of the CDR3 is 15 residues. Per the germline V gene, CDR1 is SGHDT and CDR2 is YYEEEE. V lost 1 base, J lost 4 bases, and 14 bases lay in between. The chain's CDR3 is CASSLYRAWGYGYTF. The CDR3 nucleotides are TGTGCCAGCAGCTTGTACAGGGCTTGGGGCTATGGCTACACCTTC.

V usage is TRBV11-2 and J usage is TRBJ2-7, with TRBD1 identical over 7 bases. The CDR3 length is 15 residues. V lost 1 base and J lost 2; bases outside the gene matches: 5. The V gene's germline CDR1 is SGHAT and CDR2 FQNNGV. The CDR3 loop is CASSLGQGVTYEQYF. The CDR3 DNA follows: TGTGCCAGCAGCTTAGGGCAGGGGGTAACCTACGAGCAGTACTTC. The complete variable domain, with remaining parts taken from reference TRBV11-2 and TRBJ2-7, reads EAGVAQSPRYKIIEKRQSVAFWCNPISGHATLYWYQQILGQGPKLLIQFQNNGVVDDSQLPKDRFSAERLKGVDSTLKIQPAKLEDSAVYLCASSLGQGVTYEQYFGPGTRLTVT.

The rearrangement joins TRBV4-2 to TRBJ2-7; 7 bases agree with TRBD1. The germline V gene encodes CDR1 LGHNA and CDR2 YNFKEQ. The CDR3 sequence is 16 residues long. Unmatched junction bases numbered 6, after V lost 1 base and J lost 0 bases. The CDR3 loop is CASSQVAGGDSYEQYF. The CDR3 bases are TGTGCCAGCAGCCAAGTAGCAGGGGGAGACTCCTACGAGCAGTACTTC.

The V and J genes are TRBV27 and TRBJ2-7; 9 bases map to TRBD1. From germline, CDR1 is MNHEY and CDR2 SMNVEV (reference sequence). The CDR3 consists of 15 residues. After removal of 8 bases from V and 1 base from J, the junction contained 9 bases not matched to a gene. This CDR3 is CASRKQGAPSYEQYF. Written as DNA, the CDR3 is TGTGCCAGCCGTAAACAGGGGGCTCCGTCCTACGAGCAGTACTTC.

The rearrangement joins TRBV4-2 to TRBJ1-3, with 10 bases that match TRBD1. The length of the CDR3 is 18 residues. CDR1 and CDR2 (germline): LGHNA, YNFKEQ. After removal of 5 bases from V and 4 bases from J, the junction contained 14 bases not matched to a gene. CDR3 sequence: CASSEQTGTGVPGNTIYF. In nucleotides, the CDR3 is TGTGCCAGCAGCGAACAAACCGGGACAGGGGTCCCCGGAAACACCATATATTTT.

This clone was seen once. The rearrangement uses TRBV6-6 and TRBJ1-2; TRBD1 is a possible D gene (6 bases). The CDR3 runs 15 residues. Trimming removed 6 bases at V and 4 bases at J, with 18 bases between. Germline V gene data show CDR1 as MNHNY and CDR2 as SVGAGI (reference sequence). In nucleotides, the CDR3 is TGTGCCAGCAGGTCCGGACAGAGAGCTAGCTATGGCTACACCTTC. This gives the protein CASRSGQRASYGYTF.

The CDR3 region has the DNA TGTGCCAGCAGCCCCGCGGGGGGGAGATACAATGAGCAGTTCTTC. Translation gives CASSPAGGRYNEQFF. The V call is TRBV28, the J call TRBJ2-1; 9 positions match TRBD2. The CDR3 extends over 15 amino acids. Germline-derived CDR1 and CDR2 are MDHEN and SYDVKM. J gave up 4 bases and V 6 bases, and 7 bases lay outside the gene matches.

The chain uses TRBV7-2 and TRBJ2-7; D unclear. CDR3 length: 14 residues. Germline values: CDR1 SGHTA, CDR2 FQGNSA. V lost 1 base and J 0 bases, leaving 7 bases between the germline ends. DNA for the CDR3: TGTGCCAGCAGCTTAGGGCACAGCTCCTACGAGCAGTACTTC. Translated: CASSLGHSSYEQYF.

The chain couples TRBV15 to TRBJ1-1; 7 bases align to TRBD1. This CDR3 comprises 15 residues. CDR1 LNHNV and CDR2 YYDKDF come from the germline V gene (reference sequence). The ends lost 4 bases at V and 1 base at J; junction bases unmatched: 6. The CDR3 region is CATSTGQSGNTEAFF. In nucleotides, the CDR3 is TGTGCCACCAGCACGGGACAGTCGGGGAACACTGAAGCTTTCTTT.

The chain is built from TRBV5-8 and TRBJ1-2; TRBD1 matches 10 bases. Germline trimming cut 1 base from V and 2 bases from J; bases unmatched to any gene: 5. The CDR3 covers 16 residues. The germline V gene has CDR1 SGHTS and CDR2 YDEGEE. The CDR3 sequence: CASSLPRGQGNYGYTF. The CDR3 DNA reads TGTGCCAGCAGCTTGCCCAGGGGACAGGGGAACTATGGCTACACCTTC. The whole variable domain, filled in from reference TRBV5-8 and TRBJ1-2, reads EAGVTQSPTHLIKTRGQQATLRCSPISGHTSVYWYQQALGLGLQFLLWYDEGEERNRGNFPPRFSGRQFPNYSSELNVNALELEDSALYLCASSLPRGQGNYGYTFGSGTRLTVV.

The rearrangement joins TRBV9 to TRBJ2-3, with D uncertain. This CDR3 region has 14 residues. The germline CDR1 and CDR2 sequences are SGDLS and YYNGEE. V was pared by 0 bases and J by 2 bases, with 7 bases between. As DNA, the CDR3 is TGTGCCAGCAGCGTAGATAGCTTCACAGATACGCAGTATTTT. Its protein product is CASSVDSFTDTQYF.

The chain couples TRBV5-1 to TRBJ1-1; the D is unclear. CDR3 size: 14 residues. Per the germline V gene, CDR1 is SGHRS and CDR2 is YFSETQ. V lost 0 bases and J lost 0, with 6 bases in between. CDR3 region: CASSLDSVNTEAFF. CDR3 bases: TGCGCCAGCAGCTTGGATTCGGTGAACACTGAAGCTTTCTTT.

This chain links TRBV7-3 with TRBJ2-2, with D possibly matching TRBD1 (6 bases). The CDR3 is 19 residues long. V was cut by 1 base and J by 2 bases, with 20 bases left in between. CDR1 and CDR2 (germline): SGHTA, FQGTGA. The CDR3 nucleotides are TGTGCCAGCAGCTTAAACGCAGGGGTACTACCCCTTAACACCGGGGAGCTGTTTTTT. Its protein is CASSLNAGVLPLNTGELFF. Supplemented by reference TRBV7-3 and TRBJ2-2, the full variable domain reads GAGVSQTPSNKVTEKGKYVELRCDPISGHTALYWYRQSLGQGPEFLIYFQGTGAADDSGLPNDRFFAVRPEGSVSTLKIQRTERGDSAVYLCASSLNAGVLPLNTGELFFGEGSRLTVL.

The rearrangement uses TRBV7-2 and TRBJ2-7, with TRBD2 matching over 7 bases. Trimming cost V 2 bases and J 4 bases; bases outside gene matches: 14. CDR1 is SGHTA and CDR2 is FQGNSA in the germline V gene. The CDR3 runs to 17 residues. CDR3 region: CASSLNFSPGEGYEQYF. For the CDR3, the DNA is TGTGCCAGCAGCTTAAACTTTTCCCCCGGGGAGGGGTACGAGCAGTACTTC.

This clone was seen a single time. The rearrangement joins TRBV19 to TRBJ2-7; 8 nucleotides line up with TRBD1. The CDR3 loop spans 14 amino acids. Trimming took 1 base from V and 7 from J; bases not matched to a gene: 6. Germline assignment: CDR1 LNHDA and CDR2 SQIVND (reference sequence). In DNA form, the CDR3 reads TGTGCCAGTAGTATAGGACAGGGGCTCGGAGAGCAGTACTTC. This gives the protein CASSIGQGLGEQYF.

The CDR3, as DNA: TGTGCCAGCAGCCAAGTTGACAGTTATAATTCACCCCTCCACTTT. It yields the protein CASSQVDSYNSPLHF. The V call is TRBV4-2, the J call TRBJ1-6; possible D gene TRBD1, 5 bases. This CDR3 is 15 amino acids long. Trimming removed 1 base from V and 4 bases from J, with 8 bases in between. The V gene's germline CDR1 is LGHNA and CDR2 YNFKEQ.

The V gene is TRBV5-1, the J gene TRBJ2-5; 13 bases are shared with TRBD2. Germline loops: CDR1 SGHRS, CDR2 YFSETQ. CDR3 length: 16 residues. V gave up 3 bases and J gave up 3 bases; unmatched junction bases: 5. The CDR3 sequence is CASSSPGLAGKETQYF. CDR3 coding DNA: TGCGCCAGCAGCTCACCGGGACTAGCGGGAAAAGAGACCCAGTACTTC.

The chain couples TRBV3-1 (or the pseudogene TRBV3-2) to TRBJ1-1; D unclear. V was shortened by 4 bases and J by 5 bases, with 14 bases between the two germline ends. The CDR3 length is 14 residues. Germline CDR1 is LGHDT and CDR2 is YNNKEL (reference sequence). In DNA form, the CDR3 reads TGTGCCAGCAGCCCGGGGTACCTAGGAACTGAAGCTTTCTTT. It codes for CASSPGYLGTEAFF.

The chain couples TRBV3-1 (or the pseudogene TRBV3-2) to TRBJ2-1, with 8 nucleotides matching TRBD2. The CDR3 runs to 18 residues. With V trimmed by 1 base and J by 0 bases, 8 bases remained unmatched. Per the germline V gene, CDR1 is LGHDT and CDR2 is YNNKEL (reference sequence). The CDR3 spells CASSQATRSGGSYNEQFF. The CDR3 bases are TGTGCCAGCAGCCAAGCCACCCGGAGCGGGGGCTCCTACAATGAGCAGTTCTTC.

The gene calls are TRBV6-6 and TRBJ1-5; D is unclear. V dropped 0 bases and J dropped 2 bases, with 8 bases sitting between them. This CDR3 is 15 amino acids long. From germline, CDR1 is MNHNY and CDR2 SVGAGI (reference sequence). CDR3 region: CASSYSWQGNQPQHF. Here the CDR3 DNA reads TGTGCCAGCAGTTACTCCTGGCAGGGCAATCAGCCCCAGCATTTT.

V usage is TRBV6-5 and J usage is TRBJ1-5, with a tentative D call TRBD1 (6 bases). Per the germline V gene, CDR1 is MNHEY and CDR2 is SVGAGI. Trimming removed 8 bases at V and 2 bases at J, with 13 bases between. The CDR3 totals 14 residues. CDR3 DNA: TGTGCCAGCCGGACAGTCGGGCGCAATCAGCCCCAGCATTTT. Translating it yields CASRTVGRNQPQHF.

The gene calls are TRBV25-1 and TRBJ1-1; a possible D gene is TRBD1 (5 bases). This CDR3 has 14 amino acids. V was trimmed by 7 bases and J by 1 base, leaving 13 bases between them. The germline V gene has CDR1 MGHDK and CDR2 SYGVNS. The CDR3 DNA sequence: TGTGCCAGCAAAGAGACAGTCCGGAACACTGAAGCTTTCTTT. This sequence encodes CASKETVRNTEAFF.